This TCR beta chain was recorded in a study of cytomegalovirus exposure and HLA in healthy donors. A word on this clone: The antigen remains unidentified.

The PCR contained 60 Vbeta and 13 Jbeta primers. Here immunoSEQ multiplex PCR was the method, and the copy in TCRdb shows in-frame clones only, minus some. The sample contains 100,000 to 150,000 clones, more than 75% of which appear only once. General study results and limits: As was reported, the HLA-A and HLA-B alleles of most subjects were accurately predicted from TCR beta sequences. The authors later linked a missense DCLRE1C variant to TCR beta V- and J-gene trimming. The study listed 150 to 200 cytomegalovirus-associated TCR beta chains.

This CDR3 region has 15 residues. CDR1 LNHDA and CDR2 SQIVND come from the germline V gene (reference sequence). Trimming cost V 3 bases and J 2 bases, with 13 bases left between them. The sample comprised PBMCs. The TCR originated in a man aged 18 to 29 in good health and CMV-seronegative. V usage is TRBV19 and J usage is TRBJ1-1, with D possibly TRBD1 on 5 matching bases. The CDR3 DNA sequence: TGTGCCAGTAGTATCGGTTATAGGGGTAACACTGAAGCTTTCTTT. Amino acids: CASSIGYRGNTEAFF.